This is a list of T cell receptor beta chains from one sample in a study of blood T cell repertoires in COVID-19. Only in-frame clones appear in the TCRdb table, and some are missing; sequencing was by immunoSEQ multiplex PCR. The sample carries about 230,000 clones, more than 75% recorded once. Sequenced input: peripheral blood. These receptors all come from a man over 45 with COVID-19, enrolled during active disease. Both conserved end residues are part of each CDR3. D genes are given only for firm matches. The size entry is marked missing in some rows and otherwise reads once, few, many or a size class.

>TRBV5-4|TRBJ1-2|.|TRBD1
TGTGCCAGCAGCATCGGACAGGGTGACTATGGCTACACCTTC
CASSIGQGDYGYTF
>TRBV5-6|TRBJ2-5|.|.
TGTGCCAGCAGCCGGTTCGAGACCCAGTACTTC
CASSRFETQYF
>TRBV4-2|TRBJ1-5|.|TRBD1
TGTGCCAGCAGCCACGGGACAGGTAATCAGCCCCAGCATTTT
CASSHGTGNQPQHF
>TRBV2|TRBJ2-7|.|TRBD1
TGTGCCAGCAGCTTGGGACAGGCTTTGAACGAGCAGTACTTC
CASSLGQALNEQYF
>TRBV30|TRBJ1-6|.|.
TGTGCCTGGAATTTTCAAAGAGGTTCACCCCTCCACTTT
CAWNFQRGSPLHF
>TRBV6-2/TRBV6-3|TRBJ2-5|.|TRBD2
TGTGCCAGCAGTTACTATGCGGGGGGCCAAGAGACCCAGTACTTC
CASSYYAGGQETQYF
>TRBV19|TRBJ2-2|few|.
TGTGCCAGTAGTATAGTCGGGGGGCCCGGGGAGCTGTTTTTT
CASSIVGGPGELFF
>TRBV7-8|TRBJ2-1|.|.
TGTGCCAGCAGCTTAGCCCTGGGGGGTAGCGATAATGAGCAGTTCTTC
CASSLALGGSDNEQFF
>TRBV7-8|TRBJ1-1|once|.
TGTGCCAGCAGCTCGAACCAAAGGGGTGACGGTGAAGCTTTCTTT
CASSSNQRGDGEAFF
>TRBV7-2|TRBJ2-7|.|.
TGTGCCAAAAGGGACAAGTACTTC
CAKRDKYF
>TRBV7-3|TRBJ2-1|.|TRBD2
TGTGCCAGCAGCCTGGGACTAGCGGGAGAATATGAGCAGTTCTTC
CASSLGLAGEYEQFF
>TRBV11-3|TRBJ1-1|few|TRBD1
TGTGCCAGCAGCATTACAGGGGACACTGAAGCTTTCTTT
CASSITGDTEAFF
>TRBV6-1|TRBJ2-3|.|TRBD2
TGTGCCAGCAGTGAATTGGCCGGCGCTAGCGGAGATACGCAGTATTTT
CASSELAGASGDTQYF
>TRBV2|TRBJ2-2|.|TRBD2
TGTGCCAGCAGGGTCGGAGCTAGCGGGGGAGCCTTTGGCACCGGGGAGCTGTTTTTT
CASRVGASGGAFGTGELFF
>TRBV27|TRBJ2-2|.|.
TGTGCCAGCAGTCCGAGCTGGGCACACACCGGGGAGCTGTTTTTT
CASSPSWAHTGELFF
>TRBV4-3|TRBJ1-1|.|TRBD1
TGCGCCAGCAGCCACGCCGGGACAGGGAGGGGGAACACTGAAGCTTTCTTT
CASSHAGTGRGNTEAFF
>TRBV5-1|TRBJ2-1|.|TRBD2
TGCGCCAGCAGCCTTGGGGGGGCGGGAGGCCGAGGGAATGAGCAGTTCTTC
CASSLGGAGGRGNEQFF
>TRBV10-1|TRBJ1-5|.|TRBD1
TGCGCCAGCAGGGACAGGCCCAATCAGCCCCAGCATTTT
CASRDRPNQPQHF
>TRBV6-5|TRBJ2-1|.|.
TGTGCCAGCAGAACTAGGTCGGGCTCCTACAATGAGCAGTTCTTC
CASRTRSGSYNEQFF